There are a few counts of the clone carrying this TCR beta chain. Its antigen is as yet unknown. Participants comprised healthy donors of bone marrow. Nominally healthy donors provided the samples, though records likely missed some immune exposures. Primers: 60 Vbeta forward and 13 Jbeta reverse. Sequencing was performed with immunoSEQ multiplex PCR; in TCRdb, only in-frame clones are kept and a portion is missing. Here the sample spans about 150,000 clones, roughly three quarters being singletons. The ends were cut back, 1 base at V and 2 bases at J, with 12 bases in the middle. CDR1 and CDR2 (germline): SGHVS, FNYEAQ. The CDR3 totals 15 residues. This entry comes from a study of cytomegalovirus exposure and HLA in healthy donors. Study-wide results and limits: Common viral pathogens seemed, in a later analysis, to connect with several of the most significant clusters. Donors were assumed by presence/absence analyses to have roughly uniform sequencing depth.

The sequence came from a woman in her thirties or forties in good health and CMV-seronegative. The chain couples TRBV7-6 to TRBJ2-7, with TRBD1 as a possible D gene (5 bases). Sequencing input: PBMCs. In nucleotides, the CDR3 is TGTGCCAGCAGCTTAGTACAGGATGTCACCTACGAGCAGTACTTC. It encodes CASSLVQDVTYEQYF.